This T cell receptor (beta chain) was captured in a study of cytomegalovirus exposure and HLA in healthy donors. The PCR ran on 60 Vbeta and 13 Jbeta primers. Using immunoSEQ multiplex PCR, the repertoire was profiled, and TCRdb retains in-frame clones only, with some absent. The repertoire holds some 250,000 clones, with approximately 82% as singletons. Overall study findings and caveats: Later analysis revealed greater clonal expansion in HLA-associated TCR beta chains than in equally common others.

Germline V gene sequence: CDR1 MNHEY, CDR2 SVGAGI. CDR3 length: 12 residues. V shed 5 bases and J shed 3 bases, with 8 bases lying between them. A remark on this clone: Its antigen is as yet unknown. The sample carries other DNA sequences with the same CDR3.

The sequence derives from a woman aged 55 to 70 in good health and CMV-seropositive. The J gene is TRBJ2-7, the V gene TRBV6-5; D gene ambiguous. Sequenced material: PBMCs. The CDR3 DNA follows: TGTGCCAGCAGTCCCCCAGGCTACGAGCAGTACTTC. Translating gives CASSPPGYEQYF.